This TCR beta chain originates from a study of T cells in Graves' hyperthyroidism and ophthalmopathy. V shed 8 bases and J shed 7 bases, with 15 bases lying between them. The CDR3 extends over 14 amino acids. Using RNA transcripts as the source, TCR beta CDR3 regions were amplified. HTBI primers were employed in a first-round RT-PCR of the TCR CDR3. One entry per CDR3 protein results from TCRdb running MiXCR on the multiplex PCR reads. The table shows 600,000 or so distinct CDR3 sequences, with 14% occurring only once. J is TRBJ1-6 and V is TRBV12-3 or TRBV12-4; possible D gene TRBD1, 5 bases. Material: blood. The TCR was taken from a woman aged 50 to 60 with Graves' ophthalmopathy. The CDR3 DNA is TGTGCCAGCGCTCGGGGCCTTAACAATTCACCCCTCCACTTT. This sequence encodes CASARGLNNSPLHF.